A single sample is the source of the 30 T cell receptor beta chains below, sequenced in a study of cytomegalovirus exposure and HLA in healthy donors. Primers included in the PCR were 60 Vbeta and 13 Jbeta primers. Data came from immunoSEQ multiplex PCR; TCRdb stores just in-frame clones and leaves some out. Of around 160,000 clones listed, 77% are singletons. Material for sequencing was PBMCs. All receptors come from a male donor in good health and CMV-seropositive.

This clone occurred a few times. The rearrangement links TRBV5-1 to TRBJ1-5, with D maybe TRBD1 (5 bases). Deletions cut 0 bases from V and 1 base from J, with 8 bases between. CDR1 and CDR2 from the germline V gene are SGHRS and YFSETQ. The CDR3 extends over 15 amino acids. The CDR3 nucleotides read TGCGCCAGCAGCTTGGCGGGGGTGAGCAATCAGCCCCAGCATTTT. Translated: CASSLAGVSNQPQHF.

The V gene is TRBV11-1, the J gene TRBJ1-2; 7 bases agree with TRBD1. Germline V lookup: CDR1 SGHAT, CDR2 FQDESV (reference sequence). V lost 5 bases and J lost 1; bases outside the gene matches: 4. The CDR3 consists of 14 residues. Here the CDR3 reads CASSPDRSNYGYTF. The CDR3 DNA reads TGTGCCAGCAGCCCGGACAGGAGTAACTATGGCTACACCTTC.

This chain uses TRBV4-1 with TRBJ1-4; 8 bases match TRBD1. V trimming: 2 bases; J trimming: 4 bases; junction bases outside the gene matches: 18. Germline CDR1 MGHRA, CDR2 YSYEKL. CDR3 length: 20 amino acids. CDR3 residues: CASSQKSSRDRGTFNEKLFF. In nucleotides, the CDR3 is TGCGCCAGCAGCCAAAAGAGCTCGAGAGACAGGGGAACTTTTAATGAAAAACTGTTTTTT.

The gene calls are TRBV5-5 and TRBJ1-2; 9 nucleotides agree with TRBD1. Germline V gene data show CDR1 as SGHKS and CDR2 as YYEKEE (reference sequence). The CDR3 totals 15 residues. Germline trimming cut 0 bases from V and 2 bases from J; bases unmatched to any gene: 2. The chain's CDR3 is CASSLEGQGNYGYTF. CDR3 sequence (DNA): TGTGCCAGCAGCTTGGAAGGACAGGGGAACTATGGCTACACCTTC.

The rearrangement joins TRBV11-2 to TRBJ2-2, with D possibly being TRBD1 (6 bases). CDR1 is SGHAT and CDR2 is FQNNGV in the germline V gene. The CDR3 runs to 16 residues. Trimming cost V 6 bases and J 5 bases, with 19 bases left between them. This CDR3 reads CASRQTGRGFTGELFF. CDR3 sequence (DNA): TGTGCCAGCAGGCAAACAGGGCGAGGGTTTACCGGGGAGCTGTTTTTT.

This clone was picked up a small number of times. Germline is not matched at one junction end, which may reflect a read error. The rearrangement joins TRBV6-6 to TRBJ1-4; D is unclear. The germline CDR1 and CDR2 sequences are MNHNY and SVGAGI (reference sequence). CDR3 length: 13 amino acids. This CDR3 is CAGSSQVNEKLFF. The DNA of the CDR3 is TGTGCCGGCAGTTCGCAGGTTAATGAAAAACTGTTTTTT.

The chain is built from TRBV6-1 and TRBJ1-6; 8 bases agree with TRBD1. J gave up 7 bases and V 8 bases, and 7 bases lay outside the gene matches. The CDR3 length is 14 residues. Per the germline V gene, CDR1 is MNHNS and CDR2 is SASEGT. CDR3 bases: TGTGCCAGCCACCGGACAGGGAAGAATTCACCCCTCCACTTT. This translates into CASHRTGKNSPLHF.

The CDR3 here is CASKPDRGLETQYF. CDR3 in DNA: TGTGCCAGCAAACCGGACAGGGGGCTTGAGACCCAGTACTTC. The V gene is TRBV2, the J gene TRBJ2-5; TRBD1 agrees at 11 bases. The germline V gene encodes CDR1 SNHLY and CDR2 FYNNEI. The junction had 6 bases not matched to a gene; V was cut back by 7 bases and J by 5 bases. The CDR3 has 14 residues.

This rearrangement joins TRBV9 to TRBJ2-1; 7 bases agree with TRBD2. The CDR3 has 17 residues. Germline CDR1 reads SGDLS; CDR2 reads YYNGEE. V gave up 2 bases and J gave up 7 bases; unmatched junction bases: 15. CDR3 sequence (DNA): TGTGCCAGCAGCGTTTCCCCGGGGGGAAGGGTAAGGAATGAGCAGTTCTTC. Its protein is CASSVSPGGRVRNEQFF.

The chain links TRBV2 to TRBJ1-1; D is ambiguous. Trimming took off 0 bases at V and 5 bases at J, with 7 bases between the two ends. The germline V gene has CDR1 SNHLY and CDR2 FYNNEI. This CDR3 is built from 13 residues. CDR3 protein: CASSEAAQTEAFF. DNA of the CDR3: TGTGCCAGCAGTGAAGCAGCTCAAACTGAAGCTTTCTTT.

J is TRBJ2-3 and V is TRBV5-4; 8 bases agree with TRBD2. Germline V CDR1 and CDR2: SGHNT, YYREEE (reference sequence). J was trimmed by 5 bases and V by 3 bases; bases with no gene match: 8. The CDR3 spans 15 residues. CDR3 region: CASSSGLAPGDTQYF. CDR3 DNA sequence: TGTGCCAGCAGCTCCGGACTAGCCCCCGGAGATACGCAGTATTTT.

There are a few counts of this clone. DNA of the CDR3: TGCGCCAGCAGCTTGGGAGGGGGATGGACTGAAGCTTTCTTT. Translating it yields CASSLGGGWTEAFF. The chain employs TRBV5-1 and TRBJ1-1; D is possibly TRBD1 (6 bases). V was shortened by 0 bases and J by 5 bases, with 11 bases between the two germline ends. Germline-derived CDR1 and CDR2 are SGHRS and YFSETQ. The CDR3 contains 14 residues.

The chain employs TRBV27 and TRBJ1-1; D is unclear. V gave up 4 bases and J gave up 2 bases, with 14 bases separating them. This CDR3 region has 15 residues. Germline lookup yields CDR1 MNHEY and CDR2 SMNVEV (reference sequence). The CDR3 bases are TGTGCCAGCAGTTCAATTCGGGAGGCAAACACTGAAGCTTTCTTT. Translation: CASSSIREANTEAFF.

The chain combines TRBV4-2 with TRBJ1-1; D may be TRBD1 (6 bases). CDR1 and CDR2 from the germline V gene are LGHNA and YNFKEQ. This CDR3 spans 13 amino acids. V lost 5 bases to trimming and J lost 7 bases, with 14 bases between them. The CDR3 sequence is CASSYTGSGEAFF. The CDR3 coding sequence is TGTGCCAGCAGCTACACAGGGTCGGGTGAAGCTTTCTTT.

The chain carries TRBV18 and TRBJ1-2, with 10 nucleotides matching TRBD1. CDR1 and CDR2 from the germline V gene are KGHSH and LQKENI. CDR3 length: 15 amino acids. The trim removed 3 bases at V and 3 bases at J, leaving 4 bases unmatched. The CDR3 nucleotides are TGTGCCAGCTCACCCATGACAGGGGGCGACTATGGCTACACCTTC. Protein: CASSPMTGGDYGYTF.

The gene calls are TRBV5-6 and TRBJ2-5; TRBD1 is a possible D gene (5 bases). From germline, CDR1 is SGHDT and CDR2 YYEEEE. Trimming pared 3 bases from V and 4 bases from J, leaving 7 bases between. The CDR3 runs 12 residues. The DNA for the CDR3 is TGTGCCAGCAGCTATCAGGGAGAGACCCAGTACTTC. This encodes CASSYQGETQYF.

This chain uses TRBV4-3 with TRBJ1-3; no clear D. V shed 0 bases and J shed 2 bases, with 11 bases lying between them. The CDR3 contains 16 residues. Looked up from germline, CDR1 is LGHNA and CDR2 is YSLEER. The CDR3 DNA follows: TGCGCCAGCAGCCAAGATCTCCCCAGGACTGGAAACACCATATATTTT. It codes for CASSQDLPRTGNTIYF.

This clone was observed a handful of times. The chain recombines TRBV6-5 with TRBJ1-2; tentatively, D is TRBD1 (6 bases). The CDR3 loop spans 13 amino acids. Between the trimmed V and J ends, which lost 5 bases and 6 bases, there was a span of 13 bases. CDR1 is MNHEY and CDR2 is SVGAGI in the germline V gene. The CDR3 here is CASSPGQPNGYTF. DNA of the CDR3: TGTGCCAGCAGTCCCGGACAGCCAAATGGCTACACCTTC.

The V call is TRBV30, the J call TRBJ1-3; D gene unclear. The V gene's germline CDR1 is GTSNPN and CDR2 SVGIG (reference sequence). The CDR3 contains 12 residues. V lost 8 bases, J lost 0 bases, and 8 bases lay in between. This chain's CDR3 is CAGEASGNTIYF. CDR3 in DNA: TGTGCCGGTGAGGCCTCTGGAAACACCATATATTTT.

The chain joins TRBV25-1 to TRBJ1-4, with D possibly TRBD1 on 5 matching bases. The CDR3 consists of 17 residues. Trimming took 1 base from V and 6 from J, leaving 18 bases between them. Germline V gives CDR1 MGHDK, CDR2 SYGVNS. For the CDR3, the DNA is TGTGCCAGCAGTGAATCCGCAATGGGGGGGTACCATGAAAAACTGTTTTTT. Translating it yields CASSESAMGGYHEKLFF. The complete variable domain, with remaining parts taken from reference TRBV25-1 and TRBJ1-4, reads EADIYQTPRYLVIGTGKKITLECSQTMGHDKMYWYQQDPGMELHLIHYSYGVNSTEKGDLSSESTVSRIRTEHFPLTLESARPSHTSQYLCASSESAMGGYHEKLFFGSGTQLSVL.

This chain joins TRBV9 and TRBJ1-4; unclear D gene. CDR3 length: 14 residues. The V and J ends lost 3 bases and 7 bases respectively, with 13 bases between them. The germline V gene has CDR1 SGDLS and CDR2 YYNGEE. CDR3 amino acids: CASSAALRGEKLFF. The DNA for the CDR3 is TGTGCCAGCAGCGCGGCCCTTCGGGGTGAAAAACTGTTTTTT.

This chain connects TRBV4-1 to TRBJ2-1; TRBD2 is a possible D gene (6 bases). The CDR3 is 18 residues long. In germline, CDR1 is MGHRA, CDR2 YSYEKL. Trimming stripped 5 bases from V and 3 bases from J, with 23 bases between. CDR3 residues: CASSSRDFTSSGYNEQFF. CDR3 DNA sequence: TGCGCCAGCAGCTCCCGGGACTTCACCTCTTCCGGCTACAATGAGCAGTTCTTC.

This chain connects TRBV5-1 to TRBJ1-2; the D gene is possibly TRBD1 (5 bases). CDR3 size: 14 residues. The V gene's germline CDR1 is SGHRS and CDR2 YFSETQ. The V end was cut by 2 bases, the J end by 6 bases, with 14 bases between. The chain's CDR3 is CASSLGGAPDGYTF. CDR3 in DNA: TGCGCCAGCAGCTTAGGCGGGGCCCCGGATGGCTACACCTTC.

CDR3 in amino acids: CASRVQEYQPQHF. In DNA, the CDR3 is TGTGCCAGCAGGGTACAGGAGTATCAGCCCCAGCATTTT. The V call is TRBV6-1, the J call TRBJ1-5; possible D gene TRBD1, 5 bases. The ends were cut back, 6 bases at V and 5 bases at J, with 11 bases in the middle. Germline lookup yields CDR1 MNHNS and CDR2 SASEGT. The CDR3 loop spans 13 amino acids.

J is TRBJ1-5 and V is TRBV27; TRBD1 agrees at 10 bases. Germline V gene sequence: CDR1 MNHEY, CDR2 SMNVEV (reference sequence). V gave up 5 bases and J gave up 6 bases; unmatched junction bases: 10. CDR3 length: 16 residues. This chain's CDR3 is CASSTSGTGEGQPQHF. DNA of the CDR3: TGTGCCAGCAGTACCTCCGGGACAGGGGAAGGTCAGCCCCAGCATTTT.

V is TRBV7-9 and J is TRBJ1-2; TRBD1 might be the D (5 bases). Germline CDR1 reads SEHNR; CDR2 reads FQNEAQ (reference sequence). The germline V and J ends were trimmed by 3 bases and 2 bases, with 7 bases remaining between them. The CDR3 spans 13 residues. For the CDR3, the DNA is TGTGCCAGCAGCTTGAACAGGAACTATGGCTACACCTTC. Protein sequence: CASSLNRNYGYTF.

This clone was detected a few times. This sequence joins TRBV4-3 and TRBJ1-2; no clear D. The CDR3 runs 16 residues. The V end lost 0 bases, the J end lost 3 bases, and 14 bases lay between the germline ends. Germline V gives CDR1 LGHNA, CDR2 YSLEER. The CDR3 sequence is CASSQDPGEPDYGYTF. DNA for the CDR3: TGCGCCAGCAGCCAAGATCCCGGGGAACCTGACTATGGCTACACCTTC.

This clone has just one count. The V and J genes are TRBV5-1 and TRBJ2-5; no clear D gene. This CDR3 comprises 16 residues. Deletions cut 5 bases from V and 4 bases from J, with 21 bases between. Germline V gene sequence: CDR1 SGHRS, CDR2 YFSETQ. The CDR3 DNA reads as TGCGCCAGCAGTCTCCTCCAGTCCCTTACAGCAGAGACCCAGTACTTC. Translating gives CASSLLQSLTAETQYF.

About this clone: The junction does not match germline at one end; this may be a read error. This rearrangement joins TRBV7-9 to TRBJ1-5, with TRBD1 matching 10 bases. Germline loops: CDR1 SEHNR, CDR2 FQNEAQ (reference sequence). There are 15 residues in the CDR3. The chain's CDR3 is CSSSPGQGGDQPQHF. Written as DNA, the CDR3 is TGTTCCAGCAGCCCCGGACAGGGGGGGGATCAGCCCCAGCATTTT. Based on the CDR3 plus reference TRBV7-9 and TRBJ1-5, the full variable domain is DTGVSQNPRHKITKRGQNVTFRCDPISEHNRLYWYRQTLGQGPEFLTYFQNEAQLEKSRLLSDRFSAERPKGSFSTLEIQRTEQGDSAMYLCSSSPGQGGDQPQHFGDGTRLSIL.

J is TRBJ1-1 and V is TRBV13, with 11 bases lining up with TRBD1. CDR3 length: 19 residues. CDR1 is PRHDT, CDR2 FYEKMQ, per germline (reference sequence). Trimming took 5 bases from V and 3 from J; bases not matched to a gene: 17. This CDR3 reads CASSRRAIGQGAADTEAFF. In DNA, the CDR3 is TGTGCCAGCAGCCGACGCGCCATAGGACAGGGGGCTGCGGACACTGAAGCTTTCTTT.